The rows below give T cell receptor beta chains drawn from one sample of a study of blood T cells in healthy people across ages. One entry per CDR3 protein results from TCRdb running MiXCR on the 5' RACE reads. The profile covers around 1.5 million distinct CDR3 sequences, with roughly a third appearing a single time and roughly 10% taken by the ten largest. The sequenced sample consisted of blood. These receptors were collected from a woman aged 30 to 39 in good health. The CDR3 runs from the conserved cysteine through the conserved F or W. The order of the fields is CDR3 length, clone size, V gene, J gene, D gene, CDR3 DNA, CDR3 protein. D genes are given only for firm matches. Expanded clones are given a class, and other clones once, few, many or no size at all.

length: 13; size: few; V: TRBV3-1; J: TRBJ1-2; D: -; DNA: TGTGCCAGCAGCCATCTAATCAACTATGGCTACACCTTC; CDR3: CASSHLINYGYTF
length: 15; size: -; V: TRBV5-5; J: TRBJ2-1; D: -; DNA: TGTGCCGGCAGCTCCACCAGCAGGGCCTACAATGAGCAGTTCTTC; CDR3: CAGSSTSRAYNEQFF
length: 14; size: many; V: TRBV30; J: TRBJ2-1; D: -; DNA: TGTGCCTGGAGTTTAGGGGGGTTTTACAATGAGCAGTTCTTC; CDR3: CAWSLGGFYNEQFF
length: 12; size: few; V: TRBV5-8; J: TRBJ2-4; D: -; DNA: TGTGCCAGCAGCTTGGATGAGATGTTTCAGTACTTC; CDR3: CASSLDEMFQYF
length: 16; size: -; V: TRBV5-4; J: TRBJ2-7; D: -; DNA: TGTGCCAGCAGCTTGAGGCTATTAGCTATTTCCTACGAGCAGTACTTC; CDR3: CASSLRLLAISYEQYF
length: 14; size: -; V: TRBV5-1; J: TRBJ1-5; D: -; DNA: TGCGCCAGCAGCGAGGGGGGTGGCAATCAGCCCCAGCATTTT; CDR3: CASSEGGGNQPQHF
length: 16; size: -; V: TRBV19; J: TRBJ2-6; D: TRBD1; DNA: TGTGCCAGCGGGGACAGGGCCTACTCTGGGGCCAACGTCCTGACTTTC; CDR3: CASGDRAYSGANVLTF
length: 16; size: -; V: TRBV7-2; J: TRBJ2-1; D: -; DNA: TGTGCCAGCAGCTTGGAATTGATGACTCCCTACAATGAGCAGTTCTTC; CDR3: CASSLELMTPYNEQFF
length: 14; size: many; V: TRBV20-1; J: TRBJ2-7; D: TRBD2; DNA: TGCAGTGCTAGGGGGACTAGCGGGATATACGAGCAGTACTTC; CDR3: CSARGTSGIYEQYF
length: 16; size: -; V: TRBV5-1; J: TRBJ1-4; D: TRBD1; DNA: TGCGCCAGCAGCTTGGCAGGGGGCGCACCTAATGAAAAACTGTTTTTT; CDR3: CASSLAGGAPNEKLFF
length: 15; size: few; V: TRBV9; J: TRBJ1-2; D: -; DNA: TGTGCCAGCAGCGGGGGGCCGGGAGCTAACTATGGCTACACCTTC; CDR3: CASSGGPGANYGYTF
length: 13; size: many; V: TRBV29-1; J: TRBJ2-2; D: TRBD1; DNA: TGCAGCGTTCAACCTCAGGGGGCCGGGGAGCTGTTTTTT; CDR3: CSVQPQGAGELFF
length: 15; size: many; V: TRBV29-1; J: TRBJ2-1; D: TRBD1; DNA: TGCAGCGTCCCCAGTAGGGACAGGGGGCGCGATGAGCAGTTCTTC; CDR3: CSVPSRDRGRDEQFF
length: 15; size: few; V: TRBV7-7; J: TRBJ2-1; D: TRBD2; DNA: TGTGCCAGCAGCTTAAGCGGGGGCCCAAGGGATGAGCAGTTCTTC; CDR3: CASSLSGGPRDEQFF
length: 14; size: -; V: TRBV12-3/TRBV12-4; J: TRBJ1-1; D: -; DNA: TGTGCCAGCAGGCCAACCCTCCCCGGGACGGAAGCTTTCTTT; CDR3: CASRPTLPGTEAFF
length: 18; size: -; V: TRBV5-1; J: TRBJ2-3; D: TRBD2; DNA: TGCGCCAGCAGCTTGGGGCGTCCCTCTAGCGGGGTTACCGATACGCAGTATTTT; CDR3: CASSLGRPSSGVTDTQYF
length: 17; size: few; V: TRBV27; J: TRBJ1-5; D: TRBD1; DNA: TGTGCCAGCAGTTTATCGGGGACAGGAAATAGCAATCAGCCCCAGCATTTT; CDR3: CASSLSGTGNSNQPQHF
length: 16; size: few; V: TRBV5-5; J: TRBJ1-6; D: -; DNA: TGTGCCAGCAGCTTGCGCATGGGCGCGTATAATTCACCCCTCCACTTT; CDR3: CASSLRMGAYNSPLHF
length: 14; size: few; V: TRBV7-2; J: TRBJ2-1; D: -; DNA: TGTGCCAGCAGCTTATTCGACTGGGACAATGAGCAGTTCTTC; CDR3: CASSLFDWDNEQFF
length: 12; size: -; V: TRBV2; J: TRBJ2-1; D: TRBD1; DNA: TGTGCCAGCGGGACAGGGGTCGATGAGCAGTTCTTC; CDR3: CASGTGVDEQFF
length: 16; size: -; V: TRBV30; J: TRBJ2-1; D: TRBD2; DNA: TGTGCCTGGAGCCAACCCCGGACTAGCGGCCACAATGAGCAGTTCTTC; CDR3: CAWSQPRTSGHNEQFF
length: 13; size: few; V: TRBV20-1; J: TRBJ1-4; D: -; DNA: TGCAGTGCTAGTGGGCAGGGGAAGGAAAAACTGTTTTTT; CDR3: CSASGQGKEKLFF
length: 14; size: once; V: TRBV5-1; J: TRBJ2-2; D: -; DNA: TGCGCCAGCAGCTTCTCGGGGGCCTCCGGGGAGCTGTTTTTT; CDR3: CASSFSGASGELFF
length: 18; size: -; V: TRBV20-1; J: TRBJ1-6; D: -; DNA: TGCAGTGCTAGAGGGTTCGGCAGGTCGAGCTCCTATAATTCACCCCTCCACTTT; CDR3: CSARGFGRSSSYNSPLHF
length: 13; size: many; V: TRBV27; J: TRBJ2-4; D: -; DNA: TGTGCCAGCAGCCCGGGACTGAAAAACATTCAGTACTTC; CDR3: CASSPGLKNIQYF
length: 15; size: -; V: TRBV7-8; J: TRBJ1-3; D: -; DNA: TGTGCCAGCAGCCGCGGCAGTAGCTCTGGAAACACCATATATTTT; CDR3: CASSRGSSSGNTIYF
length: 14; size: -; V: TRBV5-1; J: TRBJ1-2; D: TRBD1; DNA: TGCGCCAGCAGCTTGGACGACAGGGGTGAAGGCTACACCTTC; CDR3: CASSLDDRGEGYTF
length: 14; size: -; V: TRBV28; J: TRBJ1-2; D: -; DNA: TGTGCCAGCCTAACACCGGGACATTCGTTGGGCTACACCTTC; CDR3: CASLTPGHSLGYTF
length: 20; size: few; V: TRBV9; J: TRBJ2-1; D: TRBD2; DNA: TGTGCCAGCAGCGGGGGGACTAGCGGGAATCCCCGGGGGTTCTACAATGAGCAGTTCTTC; CDR3: CASSGGTSGNPRGFYNEQFF
length: 15; size: few; V: TRBV5-1; J: TRBJ2-1; D: TRBD1; DNA: TGCGCCAGCAGCTTGGCAGGACAGGAACGCAATGAGCAGTTCTTC; CDR3: CASSLAGQERNEQFF
length: 14; size: many; V: TRBV10-3; J: TRBJ2-3; D: TRBD2; DNA: TGTGCCATCAGTGGTAGCGGGGCGCTAGATACGCAGTATTTT; CDR3: CAISGSGALDTQYF
length: 12; size: few; V: TRBV11-2; J: TRBJ2-5; D: -; DNA: TGTCCCAGCAGCTTAGTGGGGTTGACCCAGTACTTC; CDR3: CPSSLVGLTQYF
length: 13; size: few; V: TRBV6-2/TRBV6-3; J: TRBJ2-3; D: TRBD2; DNA: TGTGCCAGCAGGGATGGGAGGGTAGATACGCAGTATTTT; CDR3: CASRDGRVDTQYF
length: 18; size: -; V: TRBV3-1; J: TRBJ2-3; D: TRBD2; DNA: TGTGCCAGCAGCCAAGATGGGGCGGGGGGGCTTGGCACAGATACGCAGTATTTT; CDR3: CASSQDGAGGLGTDTQYF
length: 15; size: -; V: TRBV7-9; J: TRBJ2-7; D: TRBD1; DNA: TGTGCCAGCAGCTTAGGCGGGACAGGGCGGCACGAGCAGTACTTC; CDR3: CASSLGGTGRHEQYF
length: 15; size: once; V: TRBV12-3/TRBV12-4; J: TRBJ2-1; D: -; DNA: TGTGCCAGCAGCCTTAGCGAGAAGAGTTACAATGAGCAGTTCTTC; CDR3: CASSLSEKSYNEQFF
length: 15; size: -; V: TRBV6-1; J: TRBJ2-7; D: TRBD1; DNA: TGTGCCAGCACCGAAAAGGGGACAGGGTACTACGAGCAGTACTTC; CDR3: CASTEKGTGYYEQYF
length: 14; size: many; V: TRBV4-1; J: TRBJ2-7; D: TRBD1; DNA: TGCGCCAGCAGCCAAAATCCGGGACAGGGTGATCAGTACTTC; CDR3: CASSQNPGQGDQYF
length: 15; size: -; V: TRBV20-1; J: TRBJ2-3; D: -; DNA: TGCAGTGCTAGGGTACTGGGCACGGGTTTGGATACGCAGTATTTT; CDR3: CSARVLGTGLDTQYF
length: 14; size: -; V: TRBV7-3; J: TRBJ2-5; D: TRBD2; DNA: TGTGCCAGCAGTCAAGGACTAGCGTCAGAGACCCAGTACTTC; CDR3: CASSQGLASETQYF
length: 16; size: few; V: TRBV7-2; J: TRBJ2-1; D: TRBD2; DNA: TGTGCCAGCAGCCGTTTACTAGCGGGAGGCCACAATGAGCAGTTCTTC; CDR3: CASSRLLAGGHNEQFF
length: 16; size: few; V: TRBV4-2; J: TRBJ2-5; D: TRBD2; DNA: TGTGCCAGCAGCCACCCACTAGCGGGGGGGCAAGAGACCCAGTACTTC; CDR3: CASSHPLAGGQETQYF
length: 14; size: -; V: TRBV20-1; J: TRBJ2-3; D: -; DNA: TGCAGTGCCAGCCCCGGGGAGGGCACAGATACGCAGTATTTT; CDR3: CSASPGEGTDTQYF
length: 17; size: -; V: TRBV5-1; J: TRBJ2-3; D: TRBD2; DNA: TGCGCCAGCAGCTACACTATGACTAGCGGGAGAACAGATACGCAGTATTTT; CDR3: CASSYTMTSGRTDTQYF
length: 13; size: -; V: TRBV27; J: TRBJ1-2; D: -; DNA: TGTGCCAGCAGTTTAGCAGAGCCTTATGGCTACACCTTC; CDR3: CASSLAEPYGYTF
length: 14; size: few; V: TRBV27; J: TRBJ2-3; D: -; DNA: TGTGCCAGCACCCCTGGGGGGGGCGCGAATACGCAGTATTTT; CDR3: CASTPGGGANTQYF